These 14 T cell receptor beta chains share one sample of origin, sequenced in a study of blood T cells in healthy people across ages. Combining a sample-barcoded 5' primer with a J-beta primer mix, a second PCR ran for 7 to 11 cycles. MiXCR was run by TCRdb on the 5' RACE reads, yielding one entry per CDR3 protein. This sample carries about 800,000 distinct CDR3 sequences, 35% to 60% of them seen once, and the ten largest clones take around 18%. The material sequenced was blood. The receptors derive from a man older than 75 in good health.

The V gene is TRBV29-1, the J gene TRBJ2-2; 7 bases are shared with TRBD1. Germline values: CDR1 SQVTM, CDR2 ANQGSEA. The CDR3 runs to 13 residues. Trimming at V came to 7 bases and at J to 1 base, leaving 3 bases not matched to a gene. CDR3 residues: CSADRENTGELFF. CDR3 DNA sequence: TGCAGCGCTGACAGGGAGAACACCGGGGAGCTGTTTTTT.

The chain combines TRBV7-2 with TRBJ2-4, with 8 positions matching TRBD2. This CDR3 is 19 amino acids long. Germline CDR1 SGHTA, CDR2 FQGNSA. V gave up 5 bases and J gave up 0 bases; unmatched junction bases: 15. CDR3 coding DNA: TGTGCCAGCAGCCCCAGGGAGCGGGAGCGAATAATAGCCAAAAACATTCAGTACTTC. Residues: CASSPRERERIIAKNIQYF. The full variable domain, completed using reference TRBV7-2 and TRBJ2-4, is GAGVSQSPSNKVTEKGKDVELRCDPISGHTALYWYRQSLGQGLEFLIYFQGNSAPDKSGLPSDRFSAERTGGSVSTLTIQRTQQEDSAVYLCASSPRERERIIAKNIQYFGAGTRLSVL.

Here the CDR3 DNA reads TGCAGTGCTAGTTTAGCCGGGCAGCCCCAGCATTTT. It specifies CSASLAGQPQHF. The rearrangement uses TRBV20-1 and TRBJ1-5, with D uncertain. CDR3 size: 12 residues. CDR1 is DFQATT and CDR2 is SNEGSKA in the germline V gene (reference sequence). Deletions cut 3 bases from V and 7 bases from J, with 10 bases between.

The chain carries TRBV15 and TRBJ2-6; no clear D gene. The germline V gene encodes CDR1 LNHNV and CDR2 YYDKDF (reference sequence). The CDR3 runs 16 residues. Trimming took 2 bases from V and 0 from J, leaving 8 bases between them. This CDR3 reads CATSRWGISGANVLTF. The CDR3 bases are TGTGCCACCAGCAGATGGGGTATCTCTGGGGCCAACGTCCTGACTTTC.

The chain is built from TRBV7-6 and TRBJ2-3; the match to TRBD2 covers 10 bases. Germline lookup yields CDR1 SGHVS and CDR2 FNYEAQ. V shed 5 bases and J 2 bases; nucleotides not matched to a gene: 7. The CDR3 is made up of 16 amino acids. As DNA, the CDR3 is TGTGCCAGCAGCCCAGGACTAGCGGAGGCCACAGATACGCAGTATTTT. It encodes CASSPGLAEATDTQYF.

CDR3 residues: CASSPGGSSNQPQHF. CDR3 in DNA: TGTGCCAGCAGCCCAGGGGGCTCAAGCAATCAGCCCCAGCATTTT. V gene TRBV7-9 combines with J gene TRBJ1-5; TRBD1 agrees at 8 bases. CDR1 is SEHNR, CDR2 FQNEAQ, per germline (reference sequence). CDR3 length: 15 amino acids. J was trimmed by 1 base and V by 5 bases; bases with no gene match: 4.

The CDR3 nucleotides are TGTGCCAGCAGCTTAGTCACTAGCGCCTCCTACAATGAGCAGTTCTTC. Protein sequence: CASSLVTSASYNEQFF. The chain uses TRBV11-2 and TRBJ2-1, with 7 bases that match TRBD2. Trimming cost V 1 base and J 0 bases; bases outside gene matches: 3. CDR1 and CDR2 (germline): SGHAT, FQNNGV. The CDR3 covers 16 residues.

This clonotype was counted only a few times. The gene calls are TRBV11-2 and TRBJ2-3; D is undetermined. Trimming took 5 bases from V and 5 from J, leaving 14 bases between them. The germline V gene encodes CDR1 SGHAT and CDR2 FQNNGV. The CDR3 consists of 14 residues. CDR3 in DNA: TGTGCCAGCAGCCGGTTCGGTGGTAGAGATACGCAGTATTTT. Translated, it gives CASSRFGGRDTQYF.

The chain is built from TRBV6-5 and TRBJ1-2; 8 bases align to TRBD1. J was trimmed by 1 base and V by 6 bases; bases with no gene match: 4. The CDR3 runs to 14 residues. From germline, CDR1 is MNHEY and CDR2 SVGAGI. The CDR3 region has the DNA TGTGCCAGCAGGGGACAGGCATATAACTATGGCTACACCTTC. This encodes CASRGQAYNYGYTF.

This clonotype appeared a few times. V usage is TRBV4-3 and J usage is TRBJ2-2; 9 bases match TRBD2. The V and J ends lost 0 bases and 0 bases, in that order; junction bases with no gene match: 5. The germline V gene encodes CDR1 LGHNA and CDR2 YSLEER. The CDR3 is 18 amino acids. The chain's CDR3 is CASSQDPAGGSNTGELFF. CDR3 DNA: TGCGCCAGCAGCCAAGATCCAGCGGGGGGATCGAACACCGGGGAGCTGTTTTTT.

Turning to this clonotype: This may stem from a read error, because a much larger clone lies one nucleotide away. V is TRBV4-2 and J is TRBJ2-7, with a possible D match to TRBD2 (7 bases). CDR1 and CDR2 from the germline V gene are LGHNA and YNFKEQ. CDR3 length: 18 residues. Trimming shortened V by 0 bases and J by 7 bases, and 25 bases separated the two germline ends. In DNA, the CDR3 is TGTGCCAGCAGCCAAGACCCCTCGGGGGGCGCATATCGGAATGAGCAGTACTTC. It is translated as CASSQDPSGGAYRNEQYF.

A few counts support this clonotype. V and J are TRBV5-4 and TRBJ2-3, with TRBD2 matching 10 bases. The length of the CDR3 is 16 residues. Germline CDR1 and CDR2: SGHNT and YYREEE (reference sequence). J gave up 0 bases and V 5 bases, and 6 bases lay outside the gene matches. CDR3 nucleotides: TGTGCCAGCAGGTCTTCGACTAGCGGGAGCACAGATACGCAGTATTTT. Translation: CASRSSTSGSTDTQYF.

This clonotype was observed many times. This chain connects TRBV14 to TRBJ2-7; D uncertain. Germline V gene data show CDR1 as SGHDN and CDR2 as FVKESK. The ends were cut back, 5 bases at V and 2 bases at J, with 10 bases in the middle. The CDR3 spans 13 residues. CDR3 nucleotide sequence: TGTGCCAGCAGCAGACTGGGCGCCTACGAGCAGTACTTC. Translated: CASSRLGAYEQYF.

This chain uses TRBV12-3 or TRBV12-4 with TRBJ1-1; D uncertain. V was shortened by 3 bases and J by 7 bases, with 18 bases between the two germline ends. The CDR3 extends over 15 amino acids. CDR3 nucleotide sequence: TGTGCCAGCAGTTTTGCTCCTTTAGGGCACATTGAAGCTTTCTTT. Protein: CASSFAPLGHIEAFF.